These 21 T cell receptor beta chains originate from one sample sequenced in a study of cytomegalovirus exposure and HLA in healthy donors. Clones were sequenced by immunoSEQ multiplex PCR, and TCRdb holds only the in-frame ones, with some missing. Among around 250,000 clones listed, around 91% were seen once. Sequencing was performed on PBMCs. Every receptor here comes from a woman aged 18-29 years in good health and CMV-seronegative.

The V gene is TRBV27, the J gene TRBJ1-1; maybe TRBD1 (5 bases). The CDR3 has 11 amino acids. Trimming cost V 5 bases and J 10 bases, with 11 bases left between them. CDR1 MNHEY and CDR2 SMNVEV come from the germline V gene (reference sequence). The CDR3 loop reads CASSPGTLAFF. The DNA of the CDR3 is TGTGCCAGCAGTCCCGGGACTTTAGCTTTCTTT.

V is TRBV7-2 and J is TRBJ2-1, with TRBD2 matching 7 bases. Trimming took 4 bases from V and 4 from J; bases not matched to a gene: 7. Per germline, CDR1 SGHTA and CDR2 FQGNSA. CDR3 length: 15 amino acids. The CDR3: CASSYGAGDYNEQFF. In DNA, the CDR3 is TGTGCCAGCAGCTACGGCGCGGGGGATTACAATGAGCAGTTCTTC.

The chain combines TRBV6-5 with TRBJ1-1; TRBD1 might be the D (5 bases). This CDR3 region has 16 residues. Between the trimmed V and J ends, which lost 0 bases and 4 bases, there was a span of 15 bases. The germline V gene encodes CDR1 MNHEY and CDR2 SVGAGI. CDR3 coding DNA: TGTGCCAGCAGTTACTCGATTGAAAGGGGCATCACTGAAGCTTTCTTT. Protein: CASSYSIERGITEAFF.

This clone was counted once. V is TRBV6-1 and J is TRBJ1-1; D is unresolved. The V and J ends lost 2 bases and 3 bases respectively, with 16 bases between them. This CDR3 contains 16 residues. The germline gives CDR1 MNHNS, CDR2 SASEGT. The CDR3 sequence is CASSEMVRAADTEAFF. The CDR3 region has the DNA TGTGCCAGCAGTGAAATGGTGAGGGCAGCTGACACTGAAGCTTTCTTT.

This chain uses TRBV27 with TRBJ1-4; TRBD1 matches at 7 bases. The CDR3 totals 15 residues. V lost 8 bases, J lost 4 bases, and 10 bases stayed unmatched. Germline V CDR1 and CDR2: MNHEY, SMNVEV (reference sequence). The CDR3 bases are TGTGCCAGCTGCCTTAGGGGACAGCTTAATGAAAAACTGTTTTTT. Amino acids: CASCLRGQLNEKLFF. Supplemented by reference TRBV27 and TRBJ1-4, the full variable domain reads EAQVTQNPRYLITVTGKKLTVTCSQNMNHEYMSWYRQDPGLGLRQIYYSMNVEVTDKGDVPEGYKVSRKEKRNFPLILESPSPNQTSLYFCASCLRGQLNEKLFFGSGTQLSVL.

The chain has TRBV9 and TRBJ2-1; D might be TRBD1 (7 bases). Per germline, CDR1 SGDLS and CDR2 YYNGEE. Deletions cut 3 bases from V and 1 base from J, with 14 bases between. CDR3 size: 16 residues. CDR3 region: CASSGETGRSYNEQFF. The CDR3 DNA sequence: TGTGCCAGCAGCGGAGAGACAGGGAGGTCCTACAATGAGCAGTTCTTC.

This rearrangement joins TRBV2 to TRBJ2-7, with TRBD2 matching over 7 bases. J gave up 2 bases and V 8 bases, and 12 bases lay outside the gene matches. The germline CDR1 and CDR2 sequences are SNHLY and FYNNEI. The CDR3 is made up of 15 amino acids. Written as DNA, the CDR3 is TGTGCCAGCCGGGAGGCGCCAGGGCCGACCTACGAGCAGTACGTC. Translated, it gives CASREAPGPTYEQYV.

The chain carries TRBV18 and TRBJ2-2, with D unresolved. Per germline, CDR1 KGHSH and CDR2 LQKENI. V was pared by 2 bases and J by 4 bases, with 14 bases between. This CDR3 has 16 residues. CDR3 sequence: CASSPVMSLGTGELFF. Here the CDR3 DNA reads TGTGCCAGCTCACCAGTCATGAGTCTAGGCACCGGGGAGCTGTTTTTT.

The chain carries TRBV28 and TRBJ2-2; D not resolved. The CDR3 loop spans 14 amino acids. In germline, CDR1 is MDHEN, CDR2 SYDVKM. V lost 3 bases and J 1 base, leaving 6 bases between the germline ends. CDR3: CASSFSLNTGELFF. The CDR3 DNA reads TGTGCCAGCAGTTTTAGCCTGAACACCGGGGAGCTGTTTTTT.

This chain joins TRBV7-2 and TRBJ2-2; perhaps TRBD2 as D (5 bases). Germline CDR1 and CDR2: SGHTA and FQGNSA. The CDR3 is 15 residues long. The V and J ends lost 1 base and 4 bases respectively, with 10 bases between them. CDR3 bases: TGTGCCAGCAGCTTAGGGACTTTGCCCACCGGGGAGCTGTTTTTT. Translation gives CASSLGTLPTGELFF. Variable domain in full (rest from reference TRBV7-2 and TRBJ2-2): GAGVSQSPSNKVTEKGKDVELRCDPISGHTALYWYRQSLGQGLEFLIYFQGNSAPDKSGLPSDRFSAERTGGSVSTLTIQRTQQEDSAVYLCASSLGTLPTGELFFGEGSRLTVL.

The CDR3 region has the DNA TGTGCCAGCAGACCCCGGGACAGGGTATGGGTGGGGGGCACCGGGGAGCTGTTTTTT. Translation gives CASRPRDRVWVGGTGELFF. This chain links TRBV11-2 with TRBJ2-2, with 9 bases matching TRBD1. Germline loops: CDR1 SGHAT, CDR2 FQNNGV. This CDR3 region has 19 residues. V lost 6 bases to trimming and J lost 4 bases; unmatched junction nucleotides: 18.

The CDR3 DNA sequence: TGCGCCAGCAGCTGGACAGGGGGAAGGACTGAAGCTTTCTTT. Translation: CASSWTGGRTEAFF. This chain uses TRBV5-1 with TRBJ1-1; the match to TRBD1 covers 10 bases. J gave up 5 bases and V 3 bases, and 4 bases lay outside the gene matches. The CDR3 is 14 residues long. The germline V gene has CDR1 SGHRS and CDR2 YFSETQ. The full variable domain, rest sourced from reference TRBV5-1 and TRBJ1-1, is KAGVTQTPRYLIKTRGQQVTLSCSPISGHRSVSWYQQTPGQGLQFLFEYFSETQRNKGNFPGRFSGRQFSNSRSEMNVSTLELGDSALYLCASSWTGGRTEAFFGQGTRLTVV.

The gene calls are TRBV7-8 and TRBJ1-1, with no clear D. The CDR3 has 13 residues. The germline CDR1 and CDR2 sequences are SGHVS and FQNEAQ. V was cut by 1 base and J by 1 base, with 4 bases left in between. CDR3 residues: CASSLGQNTEAFF. The CDR3 nucleotides are TGTGCCAGCAGCTTAGGGCAGAACACTGAAGCTTTCTTT.

In this sample, this clone turned up a few times. Here the CDR3 DNA reads TGTGCCAGCAGTGAGGATCGATATCAGCCCCAGCATTTT. Translating it yields CASSEDRYQPQHF. The V and J genes are TRBV6-6 and TRBJ1-5; D call uncertain. The CDR3 is made up of 13 amino acids. Between the trimmed V and J ends, which lost 5 bases and 5 bases, there was a span of 10 bases. Germline-derived CDR1 and CDR2 are MNHNY and SVGAGI (reference sequence).

This chain connects TRBV7-9 to TRBJ2-2, with TRBD1 as a possible D gene (6 bases). The CDR3 length is 18 residues. The V end was cut by 2 bases, the J end by 0 bases, with 16 bases between. CDR1 SEHNR and CDR2 FQNEAQ come from the germline V gene (reference sequence). The CDR3 is CASSLPGHQFANTGELFF. CDR3 nucleotide sequence: TGTGCCAGCAGCTTACCGGGACATCAGTTCGCGAACACCGGGGAGCTGTTTTTT.

The V and J genes are TRBV7-6 and TRBJ2-1, with a possible D match to TRBD2 (6 bases). CDR3 length: 14 amino acids. In germline, CDR1 is SGHVS, CDR2 FNYEAQ. Trimming removed 0 bases from V and 7 bases from J, with 10 bases in between. CDR3: CASSLAGGSNEQFF. CDR3 DNA sequence: TGTGCCAGCAGCTTAGCGGGGGGATCGAATGAGCAGTTCTTC.

The chain joins TRBV6-5 to TRBJ1-4; D is possibly TRBD1 (6 bases). CDR3 length: 15 amino acids. Germline CDR1 MNHEY, CDR2 SVGAGI. V lost 5 bases and J lost 4, with 14 bases in between. The CDR3 coding sequence is TGTGCCAGCAGTCTATTACCGGGACATAATGAAAAACTGTTTTTT. It translates to CASSLLPGHNEKLFF.

The rearrangement joins TRBV6-5 to TRBJ2-2, with D unclear. The CDR3 extends over 16 amino acids. The V end was cut by 1 base, the J end by 4 bases, with 13 bases between. CDR1 and CDR2 from the germline V gene are MNHEY and SVGAGI. CDR3 loop: CASSYYGRPGTGELFF. In nucleotides, the CDR3 is TGTGCCAGCAGTTACTACGGCCGTCCGGGCACCGGGGAGCTGTTTTTT.

This clone was observed a single time. The sample carries other DNA sequences with the same CDR3. This chain uses TRBV28 with TRBJ1-2, with 8 positions matching TRBD1. CDR1 and CDR2 from the germline V gene are MDHEN and SYDVKM. The CDR3 has 12 amino acids. Trimming cost V 5 bases and J 8 bases; bases outside gene matches: 4. Here the CDR3 DNA reads TGTGCCAGCAGTCCAGGGGGCCGGGGCTACACCTTC. This encodes CASSPGGRGYTF.

J is TRBJ2-3 and V is TRBV6-1, with D possibly matching TRBD2 (7 bases). This CDR3 region has 15 residues. The V end was cut by 8 bases, the J end by 7 bases, with 22 bases between. Germline V gene data show CDR1 as MNHNS and CDR2 as SASEGT. The CDR3 coding sequence is TGTGCCAGCGGGAGGGGGGGCCTGATGACTAATACGCAGTATTTT. It encodes CASGRGGLMTNTQYF.

This sequence joins TRBV7-2 and TRBJ2-7, with a tentative D call TRBD1 (6 bases). Germline CDR1 and CDR2: SGHTA and FQGNSA. V was clipped by 3 bases and J by 2 bases, with 14 bases between them. The CDR3 length is 15 residues. CDR3 DNA: TGTGCCAGCAGCTTGAACGCCAGGGGACCCTACGAGCAGTACTTC. This codes for CASSLNARGPYEQYF.